This TCR beta chain is from a study of blood T cell repertoires in COVID-19. Study at large: Samples of COVID-19 (acute and convalescent) were obtained from the United States, Italy and Spain.

The germline V gene has CDR1 GTSNPN and CDR2 SVGIG (reference sequence). The ends lost 1 base at V and 7 bases at J; junction bases unmatched: 7. This CDR3 spans 16 amino acids. Original analysis: Scientists estimated how many nucleated cells there were by amplifying reference gene primers. Sequenced by immunoSEQ multiplex PCR; TCRdb stores in-frame clones only, minus some. V and J calls and clone size are as listed in that table; D and trimming were resolved from the DNA. The sample yields about 130,000 clones, approximately 84% seen once. The specimen sequenced was peripheral blood. The TCR originated in an elderly woman with acute or convalescent COVID-19. The chain is built from TRBV30 and TRBJ2-1; 13 nucleotides match TRBD2. The DNA of the CDR3 is TGTGCCTGGAGTGGTCCCTTGGGACTAGCGGGGAATGAGCAGTTCTTC. Translation: CAWSGPLGLAGNEQFF.